This TCR beta chain was captured in a study of blood T cell repertoires in COVID-19. This CDR3 comprises 14 residues. V trimming: 6 bases; J trimming: 7 bases; junction bases outside the gene matches: 9. Germline-derived CDR1 and CDR2 are ENHRY and SYGVKD. The assay was immunoSEQ multiplex PCR, and TCRdb's table has in-frame clones only and misses some. Seen here are some 150,000 clones, more than 80% observed once, and the top ten hold about 5.8%. The chain has TRBV10-3 and TRBJ1-5; 7 bases match TRBD1. The TCR was taken from a human donor in a cohort sampled during active COVID-19. Sequenced input: peripheral blood. Here the CDR3 DNA reads TGTGCCATCAGCCTGACAGGGACCGGGCAGCCCCAGCATTTT. Protein: CAISLTGTGQPQHF.